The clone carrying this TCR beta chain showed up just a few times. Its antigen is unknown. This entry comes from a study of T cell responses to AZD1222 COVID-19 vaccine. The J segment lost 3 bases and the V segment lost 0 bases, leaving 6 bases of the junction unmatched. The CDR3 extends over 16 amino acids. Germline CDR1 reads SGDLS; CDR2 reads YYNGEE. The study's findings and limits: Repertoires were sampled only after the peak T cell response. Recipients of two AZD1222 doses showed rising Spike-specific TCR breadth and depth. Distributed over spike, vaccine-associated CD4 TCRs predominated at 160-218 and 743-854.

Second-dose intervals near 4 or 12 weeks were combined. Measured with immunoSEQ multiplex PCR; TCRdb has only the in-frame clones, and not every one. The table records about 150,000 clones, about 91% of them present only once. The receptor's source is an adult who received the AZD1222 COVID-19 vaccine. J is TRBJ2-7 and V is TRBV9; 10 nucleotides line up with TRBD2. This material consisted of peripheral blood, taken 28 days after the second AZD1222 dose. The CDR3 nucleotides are TGTGCCAGCAGCGTAGGGCTAGCGGGAGCCCTCTACGAGCAGTACTTC. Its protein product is CASSVGLAGALYEQYF. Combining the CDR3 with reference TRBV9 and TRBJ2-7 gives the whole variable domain DSGVTQTPKHLITATGQRVTLRCSPRSGDLSVYWYQQSLDQGLQFLIQYYNGEERAKGNILERFSAQQFPDLHSELNLSSLELGDSALYFCASSVGLAGALYEQYFGPGTRLTVT.